This T cell receptor beta chain was sequenced in a study of T cells in Graves' hyperthyroidism and ophthalmopathy. Whole-study context: At the time of initial diagnosis and before any treatment, peripheral blood was collected.

RNA transcripts provided the source from which TCR beta CDR3 regions were amplified. Researchers ran a first-round RT-PCR on the TCR CDR3 using the HTBI primer set. One entry per CDR3 protein results from TCRdb running MiXCR on the multiplex PCR reads. This table holds about 590,000 distinct CDR3 sequences, approximately 15% found once. Germline V lookup: CDR1 SQVTM, CDR2 ANQGSEA. The V end was cut by 4 bases, the J end by 4 bases, with 17 bases between. The CDR3 spans 15 residues. Diagnostic decisions used clinical symptoms, serum thyroxine and TRAb, thyroid ultrasound and orbital computed tomography. The PBMCs were taken from over 9.5 ml of fresh peripheral blood. Notes on this clonotype: The antigen remains unidentified.

Whole-study findings and limits: Blood also carried most thyroid clonotypes expanded above 0.001.

The gene calls are TRBV29-1 and TRBJ1-3; possible D gene TRBD1, 6 bases. The receptor comes from a woman aged 25 to 39 with Graves' hyperthyroidism. Sequenced sample: blood. CDR3 region: CSVAPTRGPGNTIYF. CDR3 in DNA: TGCAGCGTTGCACCCACCAGGGGCCCGGGAAACACCATATATTTT.